Reported below is one T cell receptor beta chain. Its antigen remains unidentified. Unique molecular identifier tags were affixed to discrete cDNA molecules. In TCRdb, the 5' RACE reads were re-called with MiXCR into one record per CDR3 protein. The data show roughly 69,000 distinct CDR3 sequences, about 9.4% seen once. The source of the sample is a study of early T cells in non-severe SARS-CoV-2 infection. Turning to the study itself: Chains stayed unpaired after sequencing of bulk RNA from unsorted whole blood.

The CDR3 is 13 residues long. The V end was cut by 3 bases, the J end by 4 bases, with 8 bases between. Germline V CDR1 and CDR2: SGHVS, FQNEAQ. The study's findings and limits: The VDJdb matching leaned toward anti-spike CD8 responses and overlooked private and CD4 specificities.

J is TRBJ2-3 and V is TRBV7-8; D gene ambiguous. This receptor was taken from an adult who was a healthcare worker with PCR-confirmed SARS-CoV-2 infection or an uninfected control (not recorded which). The sample taken for sequencing was whole blood. The CDR3 nucleotides are TGTGCCAGCAGCTTTGGGCAGCCAGATACGCAGTATTTT. This sequence encodes CASSFGQPDTQYF. Using reference TRBV7-8 and TRBJ2-3 for the parts outside the CDR3, the full variable domain is GAGVSQSPRYKVAKRGQDVALRCDPISGHVSLFWYQQALGQGPEFLTYFQNEAQLDKSGLPSDRFFAERPEGSVSTLKIQRTQQEDSAVYLCASSFGQPDTQYFGPGTRLTVL.